These 2 T cell receptor beta chains came from one sample sequenced in a study of PD-L1 blockade in urothelial cancer. Clones were sequenced by immunoSEQ multiplex PCR, and TCRdb holds only the in-frame ones, with some missing. Of fewer than 45,000 clones in the sample, 82% were seen once. The sequencing here drew on PBMCs, taken around atezolizumab (anti-PD-L1) treatment. The receptors were sampled from a man in his 70s with urothelial cancer.

This chain uses TRBV15 with TRBJ1-1, with 9 nucleotides matching TRBD1. This CDR3 comprises 15 residues. Germline loops: CDR1 LNHNV, CDR2 YYDKDF (reference sequence). After removal of 2 bases from V and 5 bases from J, the junction contained 6 bases not matched to a gene. CDR3 in DNA: TGTGCCACCAGCAGAAACCGGGACAGGGTGACTGAAGCTTTCTTT. It is translated as CATSRNRDRVTEAFF.

This chain uses TRBV27 with TRBJ2-3; D is possibly TRBD1 (6 bases). V shed 4 bases and J shed 2 bases, with 7 bases lying between them. This CDR3 spans 13 amino acids. The V gene's germline CDR1 is MNHEY and CDR2 SMNVEV (reference sequence). The DNA of the CDR3 is TGTGCCAGCAGTTGGACAGACACAGATACGCAGTATTTT. Protein sequence: CASSWTDTDTQYF.